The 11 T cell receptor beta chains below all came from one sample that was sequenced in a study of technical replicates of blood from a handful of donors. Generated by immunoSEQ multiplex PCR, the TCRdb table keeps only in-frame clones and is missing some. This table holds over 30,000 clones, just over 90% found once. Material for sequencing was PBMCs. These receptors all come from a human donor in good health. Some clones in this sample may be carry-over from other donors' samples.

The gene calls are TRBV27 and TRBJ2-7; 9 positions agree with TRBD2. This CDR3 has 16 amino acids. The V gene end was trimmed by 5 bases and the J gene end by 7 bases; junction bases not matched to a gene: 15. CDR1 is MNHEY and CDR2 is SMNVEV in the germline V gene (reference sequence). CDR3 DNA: TGTGCCAGCAGTCCCCACCCGGGACTAGCCCTTTATGAGCAGTACTTC. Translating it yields CASSPHPGLALYEQYF.

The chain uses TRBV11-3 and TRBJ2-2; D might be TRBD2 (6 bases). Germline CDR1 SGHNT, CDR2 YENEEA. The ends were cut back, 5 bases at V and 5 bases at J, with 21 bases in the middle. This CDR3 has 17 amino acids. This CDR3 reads CASSQDSAGMVTGELFF. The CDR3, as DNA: TGTGCCAGCAGCCAAGACTCGGCGGGAATGGTAACCGGGGAGCTGTTTTTT.

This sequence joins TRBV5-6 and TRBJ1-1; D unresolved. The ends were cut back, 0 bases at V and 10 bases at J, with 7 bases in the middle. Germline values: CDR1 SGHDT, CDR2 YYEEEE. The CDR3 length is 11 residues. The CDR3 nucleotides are TGTGCCAGCAGCTTGGGAGGTGGAGCTTTCTTT. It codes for CASSLGGGAFF.

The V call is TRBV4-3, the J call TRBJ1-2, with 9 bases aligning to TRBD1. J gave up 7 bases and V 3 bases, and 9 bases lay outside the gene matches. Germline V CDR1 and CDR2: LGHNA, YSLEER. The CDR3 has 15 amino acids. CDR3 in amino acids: CASSQAGTGFRGYTF. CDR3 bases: TGCGCCAGCAGCCAGGCCGGGACAGGGTTTCGTGGCTACACCTTC.

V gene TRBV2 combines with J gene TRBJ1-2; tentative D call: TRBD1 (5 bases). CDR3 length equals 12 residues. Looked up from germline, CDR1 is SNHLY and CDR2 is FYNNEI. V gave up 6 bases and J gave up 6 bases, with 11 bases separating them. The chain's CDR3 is CASSPGTDGYTF. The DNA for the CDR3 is TGTGCCAGCAGCCCCGGGACTGATGGCTACACCTTC.

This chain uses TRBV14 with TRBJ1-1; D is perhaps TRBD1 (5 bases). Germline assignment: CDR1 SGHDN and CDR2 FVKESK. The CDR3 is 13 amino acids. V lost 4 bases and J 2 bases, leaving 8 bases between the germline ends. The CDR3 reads CASSRQLNTEAFF. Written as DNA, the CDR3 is TGTGCCAGCAGCCGACAGTTAAACACTGAAGCTTTCTTT.

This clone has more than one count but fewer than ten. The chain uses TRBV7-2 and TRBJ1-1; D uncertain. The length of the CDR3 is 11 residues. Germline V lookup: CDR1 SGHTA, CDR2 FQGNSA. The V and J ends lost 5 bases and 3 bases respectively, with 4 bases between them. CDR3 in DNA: TGTGCCAGCAGCCTTCACACTGAAGCTTTCTTT. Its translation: CASSLHTEAFF.

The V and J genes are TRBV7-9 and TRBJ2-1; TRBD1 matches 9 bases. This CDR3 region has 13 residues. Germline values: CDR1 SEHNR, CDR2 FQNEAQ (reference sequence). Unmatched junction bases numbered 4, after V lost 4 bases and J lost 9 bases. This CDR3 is CASSWTGVGEQFF. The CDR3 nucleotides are TGTGCCAGCAGCTGGACAGGGGTGGGTGAGCAGTTCTTC.

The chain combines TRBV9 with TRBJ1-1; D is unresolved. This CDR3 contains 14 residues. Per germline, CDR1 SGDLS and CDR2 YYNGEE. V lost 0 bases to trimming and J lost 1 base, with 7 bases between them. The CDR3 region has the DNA TGTGCCAGCAGCGTAGTGTCAGGGAACACTGAAGCTTTCTTT. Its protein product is CASSVVSGNTEAFF.

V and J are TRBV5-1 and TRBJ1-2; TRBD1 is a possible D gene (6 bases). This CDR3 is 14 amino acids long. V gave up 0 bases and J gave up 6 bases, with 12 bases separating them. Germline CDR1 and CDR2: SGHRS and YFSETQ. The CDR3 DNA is TGCGCCAGCAGCTTGGATGGGGGGGCGGATGGCTACACCTTC. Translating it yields CASSLDGGADGYTF.

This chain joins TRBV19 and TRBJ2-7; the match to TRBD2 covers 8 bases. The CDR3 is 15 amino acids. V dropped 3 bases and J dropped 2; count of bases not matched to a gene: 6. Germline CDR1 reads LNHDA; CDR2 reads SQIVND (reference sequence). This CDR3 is CASSITTSGTYEQYF. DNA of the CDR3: TGTGCCAGTAGTATTACAACTAGCGGAACCTACGAGCAGTACTTC.